One sample yielded the 26 T cell receptor beta chains listed below, sequenced in a study of T cell responses to AZD1222 COVID-19 vaccine. TCRdb keeps only in-frame clones here, not all; method: immunoSEQ multiplex PCR. The table shows 65,000 to 85,000 clones, with 70% to 90% occurring only once. The sample in question was peripheral blood, obtained 28 days after the second AZD1222 dose. These receptors came from an adult who received the AZD1222 COVID-19 vaccine.

The rearrangement uses TRBV19 and TRBJ1-6; 8 bases align to TRBD1. Germline V gene lookup returns CDR1 LNHDA and CDR2 SQIVND (reference sequence). Germline trimming cut 4 bases from V and 7 bases from J; bases unmatched to any gene: 3. This CDR3 has 14 amino acids. CDR3 DNA: TGTGCCAGTAGTAGGGGGACAGGAAATTCACCCCTCCACTTT. Translation gives CASSRGTGNSPLHF. Combining the CDR3 with reference TRBV19 and TRBJ1-6 gives the whole variable domain DGGITQSPKYLFRKEGQNVTLSCEQNLNHDAMYWYRQDPGQGLRLIYYSQIVNDFQKGDIAEGYSVSREKKESFPLTVTSAQKNPTAFYLCASSRGTGNSPLHFGNGTRLTVT.

The chain is built from TRBV18 and TRBJ2-3; TRBD2 might be the D (5 bases). Germline V lookup: CDR1 KGHSH, CDR2 LQKENI. V was shortened by 2 bases and J by 5 bases, with 17 bases between the two germline ends. The CDR3 loop spans 16 amino acids. As DNA, the CDR3 is TGTGCCAGCTCACCAGTGAGGGCGCCCCAAGGAGATACGCAGTATTTT. Amino acids: CASSPVRAPQGDTQYF.

The chain combines TRBV11-1 with TRBJ2-2; 9 nucleotides match TRBD2. V lost 5 bases to trimming and J lost 0 bases; unmatched junction nucleotides: 4. CDR1 and CDR2 (germline): SGHAT, FQDESV (reference sequence). This CDR3 is built from 16 residues. The CDR3: CASSVLAGTNTGELFF. In DNA, the CDR3 is TGTGCCAGCAGCGTTCTAGCGGGGACGAACACCGGGGAGCTGTTTTTT.

The chain joins TRBV24-1 to TRBJ1-1; 9 bases map to TRBD1. Germline V gene lookup returns CDR1 KGHDR and CDR2 SFDVKD. J was trimmed by 5 bases and V by 7 bases; bases with no gene match: 7. This CDR3 is built from 14 residues. Here the CDR3 DNA reads TGTGCCACCAGCCCAGGACAGGGGAAGACTGAAGCTTTCTTT. Its protein product is CATSPGQGKTEAFF.

The V gene is TRBV25-1, the J gene TRBJ1-5; possible D gene TRBD1, 5 bases. The V end lost 1 base, the J end lost 4 bases, and 5 bases lay between the germline ends. The CDR3 spans 13 residues. Germline values: CDR1 MGHDK, CDR2 SYGVNS. The CDR3 loop is CASSEWGNQPQHF. CDR3 coding DNA: TGTGCCAGCAGTGAATGGGGGAATCAGCCCCAGCATTTT. Complete variable domain (other parts from reference TRBV25-1 and TRBJ1-5): EADIYQTPRYLVIGTGKKITLECSQTMGHDKMYWYQQDPGMELHLIHYSYGVNSTEKGDLSSESTVSRIRTEHFPLTLESARPSHTSQYLCASSEWGNQPQHFGDGTRLSIL.

The chain is built from TRBV19 and TRBJ1-5; 7 bases are shared with TRBD1. The germline gives CDR1 LNHDA, CDR2 SQIVND (reference sequence). The trim removed 9 bases at V and 2 bases at J, leaving 7 bases unmatched. CDR3 length: 14 residues. In nucleotides, the CDR3 is TGTGCCAGCATTCCGACAGGGCGCAATCAGCCCCAGCATTTT. This codes for CASIPTGRNQPQHF.

V usage is TRBV10-3 and J usage is TRBJ2-7, with D possibly matching TRBD2 (5 bases). The CDR3 is 12 residues long. Per the germline V gene, CDR1 is ENHRY and CDR2 is SYGVKD. Trimming left V 4 bases short and J 6 bases short, with 10 bases between. CDR3 sequence: CAISGTSREQYF. The CDR3 region has the DNA TGTGCCATCAGTGGTACTAGTCGCGAGCAGTACTTC.

J is TRBJ1-1 and V is TRBV3-1 (or the pseudogene TRBV3-2); D not resolved. Trimming stripped 1 base from V and 6 bases from J, with 6 bases between. Per germline, CDR1 LGHDT and CDR2 YNNKEL (reference sequence). The CDR3 covers 12 residues. The CDR3 reads CASSQGYSEAFF. The CDR3 nucleotides read TGTGCCAGCAGCCAAGGCTATTCTGAAGCTTTCTTT.

This clone came up a few times. CDR3 loop: CSVLPRDSERRYEQYF. CDR3 sequence (DNA): TGCAGCGTTCTCCCCCGGGACAGTGAGAGGCGGTACGAGCAGTACTTC. The chain links TRBV29-1 to TRBJ2-7, with 7 bases lining up with TRBD1. This CDR3 has 16 residues. V shed 5 bases and J 4 bases; nucleotides not matched to a gene: 17. The germline gives CDR1 SQVTM, CDR2 ANQGSEA.

This clone has only a few counts. The chain combines TRBV19 with TRBJ1-2; the D is unclear. CDR1 LNHDA and CDR2 SQIVND come from the germline V gene (reference sequence). V was shortened by 3 bases and J by 5 bases, with 10 bases between the two germline ends. CDR3 length: 13 residues. The CDR3 sequence: CASSIETGYGYTF. In DNA, the CDR3 is TGTGCCAGTAGTATTGAGACGGGGTATGGCTACACCTTC. The variable domain in full, with the rest retrieved from reference TRBV19 and TRBJ1-2, is DGGITQSPKYLFRKEGQNVTLSCEQNLNHDAMYWYRQDPGQGLRLIYYSQIVNDFQKGDIAEGYSVSREKKESFPLTVTSAQKNPTAFYLCASSIETGYGYTFGSGTRLTVV.

J is TRBJ1-1 and V is TRBV5-1; the D is unclear. The germline CDR1 and CDR2 sequences are SGHRS and YFSETQ. The CDR3 has 14 residues. The V gene lost 3 bases and the J gene lost 1 base, with 10 bases spanning the gap. CDR3 protein: CASSSRVSNTEAFF. CDR3 bases: TGCGCCAGCAGCTCCCGGGTCTCGAACACTGAAGCTTTCTTT.

The chain links TRBV7-2 to TRBJ1-4; 10 bases line up with TRBD1. The trim removed 5 bases at V and 8 bases at J, leaving 8 bases unmatched. The CDR3 consists of 15 residues. Germline-derived CDR1 and CDR2 are SGHTA and FQGNSA. CDR3: CASSPGTGVGEKLFF. In DNA, the CDR3 is TGTGCCAGCAGCCCGGGGACAGGGGTAGGGGAAAAACTGTTTTTT.

This clone has more than one count but fewer than ten. The chain recombines TRBV10-3 with TRBJ2-3; 7 nucleotides match TRBD2. CDR3 size: 15 residues. With 6 bases clipped from V and 4 bases from J, the junction kept 10 bases outside the gene matches. Germline CDR1 and CDR2: ENHRY and SYGVKD. CDR3 loop: CAIRSLSGVADTQYF. The CDR3 bases are TGTGCCATCAGATCGCTCAGCGGGGTTGCAGATACGCAGTATTTT.

This rearrangement joins TRBV27 to TRBJ1-1; D might be TRBD1 (6 bases). The V end was cut by 5 bases, the J end by 0 bases, with 10 bases between. Germline V gene data show CDR1 as MNHEY and CDR2 as SMNVEV (reference sequence). The CDR3 extends over 14 amino acids. In DNA form, the CDR3 reads TGTGCCAGCAGTGTGGACAGCATGAACACTGAAGCTTTCTTT. Amino acids: CASSVDSMNTEAFF.

This clone was seen only once. Different DNA sequences within this sample yield the same CDR3. The chain recombines TRBV28 with TRBJ2-5; 8 bases agree with TRBD1. CDR1 and CDR2 (germline): MDHEN, SYDVKM. With V trimmed by 7 bases and J by 4 bases, 11 bases remained unmatched. The CDR3 has 15 amino acids. DNA for the CDR3: TGTGCCAGCAACCCTTCTGGGACAGGAGGAGAGACCCAGTACTTC. It is translated as CASNPSGTGGETQYF.

The rearrangement uses TRBV7-6 and TRBJ2-2, with D possibly matching TRBD2 (5 bases). Trimming shortened V by 5 bases and J by 1 base, and 11 bases separated the two germline ends. Germline V gene lookup returns CDR1 SGHVS and CDR2 FNYEAQ. The CDR3 covers 15 residues. CDR3 region: CASSPRRGNTGELFF. The CDR3 DNA reads TGTGCCAGCAGCCCCCGTCGGGGGAACACCGGGGAGCTGTTTTTT.

CDR3 in DNA: TGTGCCAGCAGCTGGGGAGGGGGCGCGAATGAGCAGTTCTTC. Its translation is CASSWGGGANEQFF. The chain employs TRBV11-2 and TRBJ2-1; D is possibly TRBD1 or TRBD2 (7 bases each). V lost 4 bases to trimming and J lost 7 bases, with 14 bases between them. Germline V lookup: CDR1 SGHAT, CDR2 FQNNGV. The length of the CDR3 is 14 residues.

CDR3: CASSLGVGPTNSPLHF. CDR3 nucleotides: TGTGCCAGCAGCTTAGGGGTGGGCCCGACAAATTCACCCCTCCACTTT. The chain combines TRBV11-2 with TRBJ1-6; D is uncertain. The CDR3 covers 16 residues. CDR1 and CDR2 from the germline V gene are SGHAT and FQNNGV. Trimming stripped 1 base from V and 7 bases from J, with 14 bases between.

This rearrangement joins TRBV15 to TRBJ1-4; D is ambiguous. The CDR3 contains 15 residues. Germline V gene sequence: CDR1 LNHNV, CDR2 YYDKDF (reference sequence). Trimming pared 4 bases from V and 0 bases from J, leaving 9 bases between. CDR3 nucleotides: TGTGCCACCAGCATACGGGTTGCAACTAATGAAAAACTGTTTTTT. Its translation: CATSIRVATNEKLFF.

The chain is built from TRBV5-4 and TRBJ2-3; D remains unclear. V dropped 0 bases and J dropped 5 bases, with 13 bases sitting between them. Germline CDR1 is SGHNT and CDR2 is YYREEE (reference sequence). The CDR3 loop spans 15 amino acids. CDR3 loop: CASSLEQYFGDTQYF. The CDR3 DNA reads as TGTGCCAGCAGCTTGGAACAGTACTTCGGAGATACGCAGTATTTT.

The chain is built from TRBV6-1 and TRBJ2-3; D is unresolved. Trimming cost V 0 bases and J 8 bases, with 15 bases left between them. This CDR3 has 15 residues. The germline gives CDR1 MNHNS, CDR2 SASEGT. The CDR3 loop is CASSEAQATRGTQYF. In nucleotides, the CDR3 is TGTGCCAGCAGTGAAGCGCAAGCCACCCGAGGTACGCAGTATTTT.

This clone showed up just a few times. Only one base separates this from a far larger clonotype, so it likely reflects a read error. Other nucleotide sequences in the sample specify the same CDR3. This chain joins TRBV24-1 and TRBJ2-2, with D perhaps being TRBD1 or TRBD2 (5 bases each). Germline values: CDR1 KGHDR, CDR2 SFDVKD. The CDR3 contains 16 residues. V lost 4 bases and J lost 5, with 16 bases in between. Here the CDR3 reads CATSDPGTGTTGELFF. The CDR3 DNA reads as TGTGCCACCAGTGACCCCGGGACCGGGACGACCGGGGAGCTGTTTTTT.

V and J are TRBV5-1 and TRBJ2-6, with D unclear. The CDR3 extends over 16 amino acids. The V gene's germline CDR1 is SGHRS and CDR2 YFSETQ. Trimming left V 5 bases short and J 4 bases short, with 16 bases between. CDR3 protein: CASRVAEAPGANVLTF. The CDR3 region has the DNA TGCGCCAGCAGAGTGGCCGAGGCGCCCGGGGCCAACGTCCTGACTTTC.

The J gene is TRBJ2-1, the V gene TRBV5-1; 7 nucleotides line up with TRBD1. V lost 3 bases and J lost 6; bases outside the gene matches: 9. The CDR3 extends over 15 amino acids. In germline, CDR1 is SGHRS, CDR2 YFSETQ. CDR3 amino acids: CASSYDGTDLNEQFF. In DNA form, the CDR3 reads TGCGCCAGCAGCTACGACGGGACAGACCTCAATGAGCAGTTCTTC.

V and J are TRBV7-2 and TRBJ2-3; D is unresolved. The CDR3 consists of 14 residues. From germline, CDR1 is SGHTA and CDR2 FQGNSA. Trimming pared 5 bases from V and 0 bases from J, leaving 9 bases between. This chain's CDR3 is CASSPVRSTDTQYF. For the CDR3, the DNA is TGTGCCAGCAGCCCGGTCCGTAGCACAGATACGCAGTATTTT.

This chain links TRBV4-1 with TRBJ2-7; D ambiguous. Trimming removed 0 bases at V and 3 bases at J, with 12 bases between. Germline assignment: CDR1 MGHRA and CDR2 YSYEKL. This CDR3 has 15 amino acids. CDR3 loop: CASSQEVAAYYEQYF. The CDR3 region has the DNA TGCGCCAGCAGCCAAGAAGTCGCAGCTTACTACGAGCAGTACTTC.